This T cell receptor beta chain comes out of a study of blood T cells in healthy people across ages. In germline, CDR1 is SGDLS, CDR2 YYNGEE. V was clipped by 7 bases and J by 3 bases; unmatched bases: 6. The CDR3 extends over 14 amino acids. A J-beta primer mix and a sample-barcoded 5' primer were used in a second PCR of roughly 7 to 12 cycles. Tagging of each cDNA molecule was performed by a template-switch adaptor with 12 random nucleotides. TCRdb re-derived calls from the 5' RACE reads in MiXCR, one entry per CDR3 protein. The sample comprises under 950,000 distinct CDR3 sequences, about a fifth of which are singletons, and under 25% rests with the top ten.

The sample consisted of blood. The receptor was isolated from a man between 65 and 80 years old in good health. This sequence joins TRBV9 and TRBJ2-1; 8 bases line up with TRBD2. CDR3 region: CASQSGSGYNEQFF. The CDR3 region has the DNA TGTGCCAGCCAAAGCGGGAGTGGCTACAATGAGCAGTTCTTC.